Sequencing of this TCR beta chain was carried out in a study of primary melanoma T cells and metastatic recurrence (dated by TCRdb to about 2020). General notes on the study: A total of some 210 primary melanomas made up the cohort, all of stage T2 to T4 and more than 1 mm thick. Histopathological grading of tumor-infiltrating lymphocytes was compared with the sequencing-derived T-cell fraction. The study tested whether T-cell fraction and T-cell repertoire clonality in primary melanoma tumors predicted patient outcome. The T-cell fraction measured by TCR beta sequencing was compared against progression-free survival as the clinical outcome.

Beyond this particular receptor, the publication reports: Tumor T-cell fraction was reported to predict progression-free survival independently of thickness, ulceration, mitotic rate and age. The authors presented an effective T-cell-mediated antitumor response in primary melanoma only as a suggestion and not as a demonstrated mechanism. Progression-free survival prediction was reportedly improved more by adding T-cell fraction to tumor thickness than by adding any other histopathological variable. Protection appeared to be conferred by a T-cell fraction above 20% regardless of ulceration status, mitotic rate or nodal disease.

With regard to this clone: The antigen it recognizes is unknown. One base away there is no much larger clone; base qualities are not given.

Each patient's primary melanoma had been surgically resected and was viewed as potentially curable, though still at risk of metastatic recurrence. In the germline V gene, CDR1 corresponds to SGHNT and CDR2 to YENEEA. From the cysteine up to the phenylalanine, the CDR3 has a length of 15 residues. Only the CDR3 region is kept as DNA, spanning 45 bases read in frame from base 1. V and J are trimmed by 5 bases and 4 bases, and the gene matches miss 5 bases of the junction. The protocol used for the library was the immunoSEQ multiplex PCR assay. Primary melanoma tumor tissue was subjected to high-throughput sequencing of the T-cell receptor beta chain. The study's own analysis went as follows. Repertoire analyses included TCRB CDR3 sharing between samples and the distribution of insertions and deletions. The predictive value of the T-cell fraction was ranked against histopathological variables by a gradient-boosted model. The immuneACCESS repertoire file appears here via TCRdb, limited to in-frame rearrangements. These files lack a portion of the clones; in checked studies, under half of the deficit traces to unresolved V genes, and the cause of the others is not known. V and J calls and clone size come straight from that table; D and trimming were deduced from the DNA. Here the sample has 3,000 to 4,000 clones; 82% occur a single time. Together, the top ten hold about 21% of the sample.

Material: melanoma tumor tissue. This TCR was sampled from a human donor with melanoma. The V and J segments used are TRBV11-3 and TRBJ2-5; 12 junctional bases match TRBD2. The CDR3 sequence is CASSPGLAGTETQYF. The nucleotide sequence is TGTGCCAGCAGCCCAGGACTAGCGGGGACAGAGACCCAGTACTTC.